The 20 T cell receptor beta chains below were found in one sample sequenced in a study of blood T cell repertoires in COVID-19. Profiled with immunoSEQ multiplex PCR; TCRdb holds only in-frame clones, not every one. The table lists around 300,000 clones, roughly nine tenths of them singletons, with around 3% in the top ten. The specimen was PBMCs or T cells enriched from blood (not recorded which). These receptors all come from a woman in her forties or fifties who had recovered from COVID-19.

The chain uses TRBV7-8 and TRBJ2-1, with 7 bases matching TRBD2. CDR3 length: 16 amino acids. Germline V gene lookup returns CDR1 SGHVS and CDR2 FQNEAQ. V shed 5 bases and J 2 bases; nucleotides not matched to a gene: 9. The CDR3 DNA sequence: TGTGCCAGCAGCCCACGCCTAGCGGACCCCTACAATGAGCAGTTCTTC. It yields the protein CASSPRLADPYNEQFF.

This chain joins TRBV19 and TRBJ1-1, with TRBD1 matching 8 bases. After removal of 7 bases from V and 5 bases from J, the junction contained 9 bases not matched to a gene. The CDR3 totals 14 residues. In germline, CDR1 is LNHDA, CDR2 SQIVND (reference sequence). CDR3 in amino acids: CASIGGRGQTEAFF. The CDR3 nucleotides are TGTGCCAGTATTGGAGGCAGGGGGCAAACTGAAGCTTTCTTT.

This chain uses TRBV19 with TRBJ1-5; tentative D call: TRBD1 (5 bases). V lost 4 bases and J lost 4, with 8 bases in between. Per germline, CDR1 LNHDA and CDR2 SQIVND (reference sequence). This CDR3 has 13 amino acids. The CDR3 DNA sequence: TGTGCCAGTAGTACCCAGGGAAATCAGCCCCAGCATTTT. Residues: CASSTQGNQPQHF. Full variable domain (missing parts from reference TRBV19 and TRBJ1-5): DGGITQSPKYLFRKEGQNVTLSCEQNLNHDAMYWYRQDPGQGLRLIYYSQIVNDFQKGDIAEGYSVSREKKESFPLTVTSAQKNPTAFYLCASSTQGNQPQHFGDGTRLSIL.

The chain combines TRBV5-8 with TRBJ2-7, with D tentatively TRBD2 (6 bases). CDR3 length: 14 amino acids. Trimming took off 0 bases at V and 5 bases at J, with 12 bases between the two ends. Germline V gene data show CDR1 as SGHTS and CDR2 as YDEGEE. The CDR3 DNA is TGTGCCAGCAGCTTGGCTCCAGGGAGGAACGAGCAGTACTTC. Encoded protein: CASSLAPGRNEQYF.

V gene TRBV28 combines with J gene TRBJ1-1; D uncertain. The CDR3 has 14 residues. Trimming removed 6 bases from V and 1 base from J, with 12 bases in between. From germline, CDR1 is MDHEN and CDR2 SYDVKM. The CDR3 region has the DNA TGTGCCAGCAGGACTACGCCCGAGAACACTGAAGCTTTCTTT. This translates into CASRTTPENTEAFF.

In DNA form, the CDR3 reads TGTGCCAGCAGCTTCCGCAGGGACACTGAAGCTTTCTTT. Encoded protein: CASSFRRDTEAFF. V usage is TRBV7-2 and J usage is TRBJ1-1, with D tentatively TRBD1 (5 bases). Trimming left V 3 bases short and J 3 bases short, with 8 bases between. Germline loops: CDR1 SGHTA, CDR2 FQGNSA. The CDR3 is 13 amino acids.

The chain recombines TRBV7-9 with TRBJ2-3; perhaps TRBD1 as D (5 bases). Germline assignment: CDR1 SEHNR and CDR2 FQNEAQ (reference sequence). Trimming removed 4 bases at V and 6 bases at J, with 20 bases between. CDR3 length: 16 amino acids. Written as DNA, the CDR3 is TGTGCCAGCAGCTCGCCGGACCTCTCGCGACAGGATACGCAGTATTTT. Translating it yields CASSSPDLSRQDTQYF.

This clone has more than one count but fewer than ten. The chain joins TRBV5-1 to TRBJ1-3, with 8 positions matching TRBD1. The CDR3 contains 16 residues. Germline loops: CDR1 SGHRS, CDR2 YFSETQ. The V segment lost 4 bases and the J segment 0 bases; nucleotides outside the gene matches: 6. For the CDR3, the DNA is TGCGCCAGCAGCGCGGCGGGGACAGGCTCTGGAAACACCATATATTTT. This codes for CASSAAGTGSGNTIYF.

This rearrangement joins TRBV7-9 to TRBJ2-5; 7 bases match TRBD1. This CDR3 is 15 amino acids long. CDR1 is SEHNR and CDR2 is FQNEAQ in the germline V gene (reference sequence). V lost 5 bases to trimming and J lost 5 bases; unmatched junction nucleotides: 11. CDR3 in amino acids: CASSHLKGTAETQYF. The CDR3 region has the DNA TGTGCCAGCAGCCACCTGAAGGGGACAGCGGAGACCCAGTACTTC.

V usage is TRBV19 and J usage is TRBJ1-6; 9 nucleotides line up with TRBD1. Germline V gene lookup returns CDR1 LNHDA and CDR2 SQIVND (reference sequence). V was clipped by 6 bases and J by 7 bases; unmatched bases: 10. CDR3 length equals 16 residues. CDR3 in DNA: TGTGCCAGTAGCGACAGGGGGAGAGTCTTGAATTCACCCCTCCACTTT. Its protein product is CASSDRGRVLNSPLHF.

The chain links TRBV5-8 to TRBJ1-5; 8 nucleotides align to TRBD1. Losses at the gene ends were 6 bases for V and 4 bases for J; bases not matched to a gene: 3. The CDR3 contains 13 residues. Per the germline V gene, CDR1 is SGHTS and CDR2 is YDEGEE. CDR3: CASIRGRNQPQHF. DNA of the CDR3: TGTGCCAGCATCAGGGGGCGGAATCAGCCCCAGCATTTT.

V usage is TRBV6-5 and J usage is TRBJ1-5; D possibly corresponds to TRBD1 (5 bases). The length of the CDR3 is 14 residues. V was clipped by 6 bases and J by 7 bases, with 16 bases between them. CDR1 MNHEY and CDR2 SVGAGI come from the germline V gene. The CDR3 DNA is TGTGCCAGCAGCTCCGCGGGGGTAAGGCAGCCCCAGCATTTT. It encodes CASSSAGVRQPQHF.

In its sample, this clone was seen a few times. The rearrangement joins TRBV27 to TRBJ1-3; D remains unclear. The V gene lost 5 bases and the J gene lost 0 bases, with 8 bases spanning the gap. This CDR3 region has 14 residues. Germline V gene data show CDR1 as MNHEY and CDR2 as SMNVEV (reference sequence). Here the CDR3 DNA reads TGTGCCAGCAGTCCCAGGTACTCTGGAAACACCATATATTTT. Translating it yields CASSPRYSGNTIYF.

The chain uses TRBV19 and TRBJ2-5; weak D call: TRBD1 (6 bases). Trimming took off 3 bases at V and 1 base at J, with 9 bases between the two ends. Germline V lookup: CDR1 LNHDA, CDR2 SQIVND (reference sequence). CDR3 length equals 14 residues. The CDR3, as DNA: TGTGCCAGTAGTATCTCAGGGGCCCAAGAGACCCAGTACTTC. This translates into CASSISGAQETQYF.

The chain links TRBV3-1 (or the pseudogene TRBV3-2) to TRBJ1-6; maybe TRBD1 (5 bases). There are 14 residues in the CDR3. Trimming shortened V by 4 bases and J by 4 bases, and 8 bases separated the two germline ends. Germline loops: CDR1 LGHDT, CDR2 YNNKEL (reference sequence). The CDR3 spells CASSPGTYNSPLHF. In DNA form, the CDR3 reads TGTGCCAGCAGCCCCGGGACTTATAATTCACCCCTCCACTTT.

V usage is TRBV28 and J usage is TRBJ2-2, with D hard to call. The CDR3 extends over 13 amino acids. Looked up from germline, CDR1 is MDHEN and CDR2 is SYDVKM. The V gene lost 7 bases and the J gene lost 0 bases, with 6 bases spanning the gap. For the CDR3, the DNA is TGTGCCAGCACGGTACCGAACACCGGGGAGCTGTTTTTT. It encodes CASTVPNTGELFF.

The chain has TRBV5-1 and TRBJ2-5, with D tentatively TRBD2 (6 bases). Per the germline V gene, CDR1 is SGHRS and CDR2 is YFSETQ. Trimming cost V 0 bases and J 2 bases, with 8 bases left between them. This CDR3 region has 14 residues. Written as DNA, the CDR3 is TGCGCCAGCAGCTTGGATGCGGGACAAGAGACCCAGTACTTC. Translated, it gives CASSLDAGQETQYF.

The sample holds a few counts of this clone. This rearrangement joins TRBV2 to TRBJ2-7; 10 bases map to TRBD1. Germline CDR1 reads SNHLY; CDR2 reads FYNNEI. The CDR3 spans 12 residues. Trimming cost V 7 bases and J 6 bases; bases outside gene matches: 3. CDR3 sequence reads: CASNRDRGEQYF. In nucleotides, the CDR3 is TGTGCCAGCAACCGGGACAGGGGCGAGCAGTACTTC.

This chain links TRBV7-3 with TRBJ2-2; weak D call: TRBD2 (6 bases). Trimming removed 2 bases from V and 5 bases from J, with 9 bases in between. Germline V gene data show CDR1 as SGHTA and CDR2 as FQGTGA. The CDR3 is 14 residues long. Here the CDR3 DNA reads TGTGCCAGCAGCTTAGGGAGGCCGACCGGGGAGCTGTTTTTT. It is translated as CASSLGRPTGELFF. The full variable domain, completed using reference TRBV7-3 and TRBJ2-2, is GAGVSQTPSNKVTEKGKYVELRCDPISGHTALYWYRQSLGQGPEFLIYFQGTGAADDSGLPNDRFFAVRPEGSVSTLKIQRTERGDSAVYLCASSLGRPTGELFFGEGSRLTVL.

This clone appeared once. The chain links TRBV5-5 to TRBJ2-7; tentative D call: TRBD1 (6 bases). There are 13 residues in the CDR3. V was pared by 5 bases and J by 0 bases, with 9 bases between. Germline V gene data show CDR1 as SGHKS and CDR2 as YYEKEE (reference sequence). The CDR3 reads CASRRTASYEQYF. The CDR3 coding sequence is TGTGCCAGCAGGAGGACAGCCTCCTACGAGCAGTACTTC.